This TCR beta chain was recorded in a study of CD8 T cells in ankylosing spondylitis. Study-level findings and limits: A motif of fewer than ten highly homologous TCR beta variants was seen as apparently characteristic of ankylosing spondylitis blood. Clones tied to disease were said to be significantly enriched in matched ankylosing spondylitis synovial fluid. Disease-linked clones proved CD8+ and comparatively uncommon in peripheral blood.

5'-RACE, quantitative and with molecular barcodes, yielded the TCR beta libraries. TCRdb reprocessed the 5' RACE reads with MiXCR, giving one entry per CDR3 protein. Here the sample spans approximately 500,000 distinct CDR3 sequences, over 9.5% being singletons. Points on this clonotype: Its antigen is still unknown. The germline gene is not matched at one end of the junction; a read error may be the cause.

This CDR3 comprises 11 residues. Sequenced sample: blood, either unsorted or a sorted T cell fraction (not recorded which). This chain uses TRBV12-3 or TRBV12-4 with TRBJ1-2, with D maybe TRBD1 (6 bases). This receptor was identified in a male donor with ankylosing spondylitis. The CDR3 loop is CASSPGHLLSF. The CDR3 coding sequence is TGTGCCAGCAGTCCGGGACACCTCTTATCCTTC.